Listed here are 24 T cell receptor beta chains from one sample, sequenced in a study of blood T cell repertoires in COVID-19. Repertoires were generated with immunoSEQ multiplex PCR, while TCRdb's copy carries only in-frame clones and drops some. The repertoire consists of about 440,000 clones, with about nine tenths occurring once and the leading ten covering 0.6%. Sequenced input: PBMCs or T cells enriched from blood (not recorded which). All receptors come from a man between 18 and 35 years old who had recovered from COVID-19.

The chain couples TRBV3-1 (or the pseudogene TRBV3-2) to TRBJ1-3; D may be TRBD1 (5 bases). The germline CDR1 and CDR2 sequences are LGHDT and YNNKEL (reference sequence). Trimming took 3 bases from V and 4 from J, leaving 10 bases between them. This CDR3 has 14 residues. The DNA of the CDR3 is TGTGCCAGCAGCCATCCAGGGTCCGGAAACACCATATATTTT. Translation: CASSHPGSGNTIYF.

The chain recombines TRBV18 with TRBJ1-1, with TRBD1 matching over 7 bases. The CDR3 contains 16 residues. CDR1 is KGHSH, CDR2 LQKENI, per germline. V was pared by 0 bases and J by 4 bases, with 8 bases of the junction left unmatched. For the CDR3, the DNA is TGTGCCAGCTCACCACCCAACAGGGGATTAGTCACTGAAGCTTTCTTT. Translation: CASSPPNRGLVTEAFF.

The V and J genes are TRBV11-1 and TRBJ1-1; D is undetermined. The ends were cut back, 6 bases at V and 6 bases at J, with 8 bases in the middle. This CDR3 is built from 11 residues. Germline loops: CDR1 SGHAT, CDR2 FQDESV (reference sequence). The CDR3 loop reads CASSRGPEAFF. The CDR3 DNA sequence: TGTGCCAGCAGTCGGGGTCCTGAAGCTTTCTTT.

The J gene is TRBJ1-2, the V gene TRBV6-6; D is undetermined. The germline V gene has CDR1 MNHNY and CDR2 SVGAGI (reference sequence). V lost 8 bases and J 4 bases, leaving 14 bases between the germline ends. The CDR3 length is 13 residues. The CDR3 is CASLREISYGYTF. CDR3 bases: TGTGCCAGCCTAAGGGAGATCTCCTATGGCTACACCTTC.

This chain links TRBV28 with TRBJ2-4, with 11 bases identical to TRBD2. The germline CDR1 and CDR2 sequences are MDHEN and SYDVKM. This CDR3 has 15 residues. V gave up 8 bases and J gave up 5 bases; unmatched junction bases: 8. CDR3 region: CASLTSGSSENIQYF. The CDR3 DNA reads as TGTGCCAGCCTCACTAGCGGGAGTTCGGAAAACATTCAGTACTTC.

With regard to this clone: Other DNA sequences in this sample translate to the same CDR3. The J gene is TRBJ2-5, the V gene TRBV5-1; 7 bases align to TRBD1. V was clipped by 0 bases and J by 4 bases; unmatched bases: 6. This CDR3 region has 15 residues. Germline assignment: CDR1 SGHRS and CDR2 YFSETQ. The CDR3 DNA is TGCGCCAGCAGCTTGGAGGGGGCACGTGGAGAGACCCAGTACTTC. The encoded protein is CASSLEGARGETQYF.

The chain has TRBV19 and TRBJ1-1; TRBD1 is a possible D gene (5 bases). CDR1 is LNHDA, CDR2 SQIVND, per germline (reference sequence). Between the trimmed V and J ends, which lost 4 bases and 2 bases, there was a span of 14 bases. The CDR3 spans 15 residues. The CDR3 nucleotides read TGTGCCAGTAGTACCGCGGATGGGACTAACACTGAAGCTTTCTTT. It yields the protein CASSTADGTNTEAFF. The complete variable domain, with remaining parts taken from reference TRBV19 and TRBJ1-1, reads DGGITQSPKYLFRKEGQNVTLSCEQNLNHDAMYWYRQDPGQGLRLIYYSQIVNDFQKGDIAEGYSVSREKKESFPLTVTSAQKNPTAFYLCASSTADGTNTEAFFGQGTRLTVV.

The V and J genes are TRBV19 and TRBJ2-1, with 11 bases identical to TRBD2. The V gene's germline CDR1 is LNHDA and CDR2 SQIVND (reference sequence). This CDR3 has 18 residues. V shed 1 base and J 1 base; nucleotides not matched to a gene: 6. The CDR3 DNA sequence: TGTGCCAGTAGTATAGGGCCTGGGACTAGCGGATCCTACAATGAGCAGTTCTTC. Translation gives CASSIGPGTSGSYNEQFF.

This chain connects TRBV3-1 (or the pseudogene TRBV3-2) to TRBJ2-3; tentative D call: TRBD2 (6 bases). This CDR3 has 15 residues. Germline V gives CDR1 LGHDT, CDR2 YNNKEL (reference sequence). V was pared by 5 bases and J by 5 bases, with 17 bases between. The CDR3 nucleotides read TGTGCCAGCAGCTACCGCGGGGCCCCACAAGATACGCAGTATTTT. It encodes CASSYRGAPQDTQYF.

The CDR3: CASSLDGWDSQAFF. As DNA, the CDR3 is TGTGCCAGCAGCTTAGATGGGTGGGACAGCCAAGCTTTCTTT. The chain employs TRBV11-2 and TRBJ1-1, with 7 bases aligning to TRBD1. Germline V gene lookup returns CDR1 SGHAT and CDR2 FQNNGV. V lost 0 bases to trimming and J lost 9 bases; unmatched junction nucleotides: 7. CDR3 length equals 14 residues.

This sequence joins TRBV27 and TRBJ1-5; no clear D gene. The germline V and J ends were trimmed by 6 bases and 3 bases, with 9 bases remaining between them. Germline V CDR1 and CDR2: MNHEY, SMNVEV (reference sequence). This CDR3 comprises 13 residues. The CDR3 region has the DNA TGTGCCAGCAGCTACGGACTCAATCAGCCCCAGCATTTT. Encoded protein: CASSYGLNQPQHF.

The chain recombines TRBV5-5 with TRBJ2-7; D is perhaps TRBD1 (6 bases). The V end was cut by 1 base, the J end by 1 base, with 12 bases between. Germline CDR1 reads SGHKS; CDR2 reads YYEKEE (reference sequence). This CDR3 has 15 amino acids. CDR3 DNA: TGTGCCAGCAGCTTGTTACAGGGTAGTTCCTACGAGCAGTACTTC. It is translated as CASSLLQGSSYEQYF.

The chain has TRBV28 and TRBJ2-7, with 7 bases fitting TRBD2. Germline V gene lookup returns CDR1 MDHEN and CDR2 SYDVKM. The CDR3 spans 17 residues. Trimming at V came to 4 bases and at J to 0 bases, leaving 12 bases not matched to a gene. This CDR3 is CASSSPLGGSPSYEQYF. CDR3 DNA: TGTGCCAGCAGTTCCCCACTGGGGGGGAGCCCCTCCTACGAGCAGTACTTC.

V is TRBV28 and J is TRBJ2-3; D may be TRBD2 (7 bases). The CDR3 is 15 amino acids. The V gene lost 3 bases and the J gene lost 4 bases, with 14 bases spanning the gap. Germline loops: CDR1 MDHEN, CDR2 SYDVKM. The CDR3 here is CASSFKGGGADTQYF. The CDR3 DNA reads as TGTGCCAGCAGTTTTAAAGGGGGGGGAGCAGATACGCAGTATTTT.

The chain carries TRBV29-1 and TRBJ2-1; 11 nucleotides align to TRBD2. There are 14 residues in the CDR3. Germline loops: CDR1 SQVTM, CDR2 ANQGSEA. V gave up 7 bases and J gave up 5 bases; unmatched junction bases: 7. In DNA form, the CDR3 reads TGCAGCGCGGGGGGACTAGCGGAAAACAATGAGCAGTTCTTC. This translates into CSAGGLAENNEQFF.

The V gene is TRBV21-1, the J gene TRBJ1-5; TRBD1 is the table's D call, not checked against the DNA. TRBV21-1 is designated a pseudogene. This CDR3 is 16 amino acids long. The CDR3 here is CASSKLRFRGYQPQHF. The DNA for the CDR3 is TGTGCCAGCAGCAAACTCCGTTTCAGGGGGTATCAGCCCCAGCATTTT.

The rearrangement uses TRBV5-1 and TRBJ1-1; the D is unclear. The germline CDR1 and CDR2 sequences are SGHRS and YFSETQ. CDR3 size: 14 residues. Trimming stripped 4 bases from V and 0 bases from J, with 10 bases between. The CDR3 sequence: CASSPIPVNTEAFF. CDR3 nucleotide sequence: TGCGCCAGCAGCCCCATCCCGGTGAACACTGAAGCTTTCTTT. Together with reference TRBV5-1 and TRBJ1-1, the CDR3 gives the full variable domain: KAGVTQTPRYLIKTRGQQVTLSCSPISGHRSVSWYQQTPGQGLQFLFEYFSETQRNKGNFPGRFSGRQFSNSRSEMNVSTLELGDSALYLCASSPIPVNTEAFFGQGTRLTVV.

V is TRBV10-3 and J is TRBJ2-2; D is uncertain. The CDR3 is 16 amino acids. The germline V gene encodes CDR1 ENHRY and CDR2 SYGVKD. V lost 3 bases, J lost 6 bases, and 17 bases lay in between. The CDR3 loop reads CAISDELTNPAGELFF. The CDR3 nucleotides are TGTGCCATCAGTGACGAACTGACAAACCCCGCCGGGGAGCTGTTTTTT.

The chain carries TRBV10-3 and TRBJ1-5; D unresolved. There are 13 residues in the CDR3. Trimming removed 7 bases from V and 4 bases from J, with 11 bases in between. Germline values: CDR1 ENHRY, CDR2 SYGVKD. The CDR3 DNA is TGTGCCATCACGCAAACATTGAATCAGCCCCAGCATTTT. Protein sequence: CAITQTLNQPQHF.

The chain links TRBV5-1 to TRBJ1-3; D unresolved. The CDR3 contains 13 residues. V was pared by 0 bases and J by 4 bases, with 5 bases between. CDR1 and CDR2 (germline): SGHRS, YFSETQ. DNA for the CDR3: TGCGCCAGCAGCTTGGACAACGGAAACACCATATATTTT. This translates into CASSLDNGNTIYF.

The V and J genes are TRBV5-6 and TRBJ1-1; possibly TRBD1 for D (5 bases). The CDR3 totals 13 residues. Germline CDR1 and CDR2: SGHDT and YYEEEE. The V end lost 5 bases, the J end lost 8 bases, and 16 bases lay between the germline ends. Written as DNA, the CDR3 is TGTGCCAGCAGTCCAACTCAGGGTCCCGAAGCTTTCTTT. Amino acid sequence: CASSPTQGPEAFF.

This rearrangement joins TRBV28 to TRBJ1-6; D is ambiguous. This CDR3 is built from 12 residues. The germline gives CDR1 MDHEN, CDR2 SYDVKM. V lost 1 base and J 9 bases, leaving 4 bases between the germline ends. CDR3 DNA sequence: TGTGCCAGCAGTTTATTCGGTTCACCCCTCCACTTT. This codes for CASSLFGSPLHF. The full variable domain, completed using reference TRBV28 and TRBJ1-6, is DVKVTQSSRYLVKRTGEKVFLECVQDMDHENMFWYRQDPGLGLRLIYFSYDVKMKEKGDIPEGYSVSREKKERFSLILESASTNQTSMYLCASSLFGSPLHFGNGTRLTVT.

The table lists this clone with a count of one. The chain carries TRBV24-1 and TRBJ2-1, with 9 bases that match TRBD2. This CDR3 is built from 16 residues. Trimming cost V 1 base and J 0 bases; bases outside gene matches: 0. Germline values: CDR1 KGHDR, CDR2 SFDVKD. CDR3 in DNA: TGTGCCACCAGTGATTTAGCGGGGGGCTCCTACAATGAGCAGTTCTTC. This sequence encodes CATSDLAGGSYNEQFF.

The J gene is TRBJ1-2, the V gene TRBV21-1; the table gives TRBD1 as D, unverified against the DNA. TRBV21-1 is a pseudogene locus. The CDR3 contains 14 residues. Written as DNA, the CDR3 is TGTGCCAGCAGCAAATCGCTCAGGGGACGCGGCTACACCTTC. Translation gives CASSKSLRGRGYTF.